The 32 T cell receptor beta chains reported below all come from one sample, sequenced in a study of CD8 T cells in ankylosing spondylitis. TCRdb reprocessed the 5' RACE reads with MiXCR, giving one entry per CDR3 protein. The sample shows about 310,000 distinct CDR3 sequences, about 20% of them seen only once. Sequencing was carried out using blood, either unsorted or a sorted T cell fraction (not recorded which). The receptors were sampled from a female donor with ankylosing spondylitis or in good health (not recorded which).

This clonotype has just a few counts. This chain uses TRBV20-1 with TRBJ2-1; no reliable D call. In germline, CDR1 is DFQATT, CDR2 SNEGSKA (reference sequence). The V end was cut by 6 bases, the J end by 7 bases, with 16 bases between. This CDR3 has 13 amino acids. The CDR3 nucleotides are TGCAGTGCAAGTATATTCCCTGAAAATGAGCAGTTCTTC. This encodes CSASIFPENEQFF.

This chain connects TRBV29-1 to TRBJ1-4; 9 bases are a match to TRBD1. The germline gives CDR1 SQVTM, CDR2 ANQGSEA. The CDR3 is 15 amino acids. Unmatched junction bases numbered 10, after V lost 7 bases and J lost 4 bases. The CDR3 nucleotides are TGCAGCGCCGCCTACAGGGGGCCGGGTAATGAAAAACTGTTTTTT. Protein product: CSAAYRGPGNEKLFF.

This clonotype turned up a few times. The chain joins TRBV4-3 to TRBJ2-1; a weak D match, TRBD1 (5 bases). CDR1 LGHNA and CDR2 YSLEER come from the germline V gene. V lost 0 bases and J lost 7, with 10 bases in between. The CDR3 is 14 amino acids. The CDR3 DNA reads TGCGCCAGCAGCCAAGATATAGGGGAAAATGAGCAGTTCTTC. Translation: CASSQDIGENEQFF.

The chain joins TRBV2 to TRBJ2-1; 8 bases agree with TRBD1. Unmatched junction bases numbered 7, after V lost 2 bases and J lost 4 bases. This CDR3 has 16 amino acids. The V gene's germline CDR1 is SNHLY and CDR2 FYNNEI. In DNA, the CDR3 is TGTGCCAGCAGTGAAAAAGGAAGGACAGGGTACAATGAGCAGTTCTTC. It encodes CASSEKGRTGYNEQFF.

This clonotype occurred many times. The chain has TRBV20-1 and TRBJ2-3, with TRBD1 identical over 9 bases. The CDR3 consists of 14 residues. The V gene's germline CDR1 is DFQATT and CDR2 SNEGSKA (reference sequence). The junction had 7 bases not matched to a gene; V was cut back by 6 bases and J by 3 bases. DNA of the CDR3: TGCAGTGCCCTGGACAGGGGTACGACAGATACGCAGTATTTT. Encoded protein: CSALDRGTTDTQYF.

The chain uses TRBV18 and TRBJ2-5; no clear D. V lost 2 bases, J lost 3 bases, and 4 bases lay in between. From germline, CDR1 is KGHSH and CDR2 LQKENI. CDR3 length: 12 residues. Written as DNA, the CDR3 is TGTGCCAGCTCACCAAACGAAGAGACCCAGTACTTC. Translated, it gives CASSPNEETQYF. The whole variable domain, remainder taken from reference TRBV18 and TRBJ2-5, is NAGVMQNPRHLVRRRGQEARLRCSPMKGHSHVYWYRQLPEEGLKFMVYLQKENIIDESGMPKERFSAEFPKEGPSILRIQQVVRGDSAAYFCASSPNEETQYFGPGTRLLVL.

The table lists this clonotype with a count of one. The chain couples TRBV25-1 to TRBJ2-3; D perhaps matches TRBD1 (5 bases). The length of the CDR3 is 13 residues. Trimming removed 4 bases at V and 1 base at J, with 6 bases between. CDR1 and CDR2 from the germline V gene are MGHDK and SYGVNS. CDR3 sequence (DNA): TGTGCCAGCAGTGTGACAGGCACAGATACGCAGTATTTT. This gives the protein CASSVTGTDTQYF.

V and J are TRBV2 and TRBJ1-2; D is possibly TRBD1 (5 bases). This CDR3 contains 15 residues. In germline, CDR1 is SNHLY, CDR2 FYNNEI. Trimming stripped 7 bases from V and 8 bases from J, with 23 bases between. The CDR3 is CASTPQRGPSPGYTF. For the CDR3, the DNA is TGTGCCAGCACCCCTCAGAGGGGCCCGTCCCCAGGCTACACCTTC.

The CDR3 DNA follows: TGCAGTGCTGCCGGGACTAGCGTGAGCACAGATACGCAGTATTTT. Translating gives CSAAGTSVSTDTQYF. The gene calls are TRBV20-1 and TRBJ2-3, with TRBD2 identical over 10 bases. This CDR3 has 15 amino acids. Trimming took 5 bases from V and 0 from J; bases not matched to a gene: 5. CDR1 is DFQATT, CDR2 SNEGSKA, per germline (reference sequence).

This clonotype was detected only a few times. V is TRBV3-1 and J is TRBJ2-5, with D maybe TRBD2 (5 bases). The CDR3 runs 14 residues. Germline assignment: CDR1 LGHDT and CDR2 YNNKEL (reference sequence). The V gene lost 6 bases and the J gene lost 2 bases, with 13 bases spanning the gap. The CDR3 DNA is TGTGCCAGCAGTCGTGCAACTAGACAAGAGACCCAGTACTTC. Translated: CASSRATRQETQYF.

Written as DNA, the CDR3 is TGTGCCAGCAGTCGAAGGGACAGGAGGACTGAAGCTTTCTTT. It encodes CASSRRDRRTEAFF. The chain carries TRBV27 and TRBJ1-1; 8 positions agree with TRBD1. The germline CDR1 and CDR2 sequences are MNHEY and SMNVEV (reference sequence). The junction had 7 bases not matched to a gene; V was cut back by 5 bases and J by 5 bases. CDR3 length: 14 amino acids.

V usage is TRBV20-1 and J usage is TRBJ1-5, with 7 bases identical to TRBD1. Germline V gene sequence: CDR1 DFQATT, CDR2 SNEGSKA (reference sequence). This CDR3 region has 14 residues. V dropped 3 bases and J dropped 3; count of bases not matched to a gene: 5. CDR3 DNA: TGCAGTGCTAGCGGACAGGCCTTCAATCAGCCCCAGCATTTT. The encoded protein is CSASGQAFNQPQHF.

This clonotype was recorded many times. The V gene is TRBV20-1, the J gene TRBJ2-1; D is uncertain. V lost 1 base, J lost 9 bases, and 7 bases lay in between. Germline CDR1 and CDR2: DFQATT and SNEGSKA (reference sequence). The CDR3 runs 11 residues. In DNA, the CDR3 is TGCAGTGCTAGAGGGAGAGTTGAGCAGTTCTTC. Protein product: CSARGRVEQFF.

This clonotype has at least ten counts. J is TRBJ1-2 and V is TRBV12-3 or TRBV12-4; 7 bases line up with TRBD1. The ends lost 3 bases at V and 2 bases at J; junction bases unmatched: 3. The CDR3 is made up of 14 amino acids. In DNA form, the CDR3 reads TGTGCCAGCAGTTTTGCGGGACAGAACTATGGCTACACCTTC. It is translated as CASSFAGQNYGYTF.

This clonotype was detected once. At one end the junction does not follow the germline gene, possibly because of a read error. V is TRBV3-1 and J is TRBJ2-7; no clear D. This CDR3 is 15 amino acids long. Germline CDR1 is LGHDT and CDR2 is YNNKEL (reference sequence). CDR3 amino acids: CASSHDITVSYVQYF. The DNA for the CDR3 is TGTGCCAGCAGCCACGATATTACAGTCTCCTACGTGCAGTACTTC.

A few counts support this clonotype. This chain uses TRBV6-1 with TRBJ2-1; D remains unclear. The germline gives CDR1 MNHNS, CDR2 SASEGT. The CDR3 is made up of 15 amino acids. Trimming cost V 0 bases and J 9 bases, with 15 bases left between them. The CDR3 bases are TGTGCCAGCAGTGAAGCAGATTCGCCGAAGGGTGAGCAGTTCTTC. It is translated as CASSEADSPKGEQFF.

The chain is built from TRBV28 and TRBJ2-7; D assignment may be TRBD1 or TRBD2 (5 bases each). CDR3 length: 13 residues. V lost 4 bases, J lost 6 bases, and 13 bases lay in between. Germline V CDR1 and CDR2: MDHEN, SYDVKM. CDR3 amino acids: CASSSLGTVEQYF. The CDR3 bases are TGTGCCAGCAGTTCCCTCGGGACGGTCGAGCAGTACTTC. Full variable domain (rest looked up from reference TRBV28 and TRBJ2-7): DVKVTQSSRYLVKRTGEKVFLECVQDMDHENMFWYRQDPGLGLRLIYFSYDVKMKEKGDIPEGYSVSREKKERFSLILESASTNQTSMYLCASSSLGTVEQYFGPGTRLTVT.

V is TRBV12-3 or TRBV12-4 and J is TRBJ2-7; D ambiguous. V was clipped by 2 bases and J by 3 bases, with 11 bases between them. This CDR3 comprises 14 residues. The CDR3 DNA reads as TGTGCCAGCAGTTTATTGGCGCGAGGCTACGAGCAGTACTTC. Encoded protein: CASSLLARGYEQYF.

This chain uses TRBV5-5 with TRBJ2-5; 11 nucleotides agree with TRBD2. CDR3 size: 15 residues. Per germline, CDR1 SGHKS and CDR2 YYEKEE (reference sequence). The trim removed 3 bases at V and 5 bases at J, leaving 6 bases unmatched. CDR3 nucleotides: TGTGCCAGCAGCTCACTAGCGGGAGTTGGGGAGACCCAGTACTTC. Translated: CASSSLAGVGETQYF.

This clonotype has a count of ten or more. The rearrangement joins TRBV20-1 to TRBJ2-7, with TRBD2 matching 7 bases. Germline V gene lookup returns CDR1 DFQATT and CDR2 SNEGSKA (reference sequence). The CDR3 is made up of 13 amino acids. The V gene end was trimmed by 5 bases and the J gene end by 4 bases; junction bases not matched to a gene: 8. CDR3 DNA: TGCAGTGCTCCGCGGGGAGGGGTGTACGAGCAGTACTTC. Its translation is CSAPRGGVYEQYF.

This clonotype was seen more than once but under ten times. V usage is TRBV12-3 or TRBV12-4 and J usage is TRBJ2-7; 7 nucleotides align to TRBD1. The CDR3 covers 14 residues. V lost 2 bases to trimming and J lost 0 bases; unmatched junction nucleotides: 1. CDR3 protein: CASSLRDSSYEQYF. CDR3 DNA sequence: TGTGCCAGCAGTTTAAGGGACAGCTCCTACGAGCAGTACTTC.

This clonotype was observed a few times. The chain employs TRBV11-2 and TRBJ2-7; a weak D match, TRBD1 (6 bases). Trimming removed 1 base at V and 3 bases at J, with 28 bases between. CDR3 length: 20 amino acids. The germline gives CDR1 SGHAT, CDR2 FQNNGV. CDR3 in amino acids: CASSLVGASRSLARVYEQYF. CDR3 nucleotide sequence: TGTGCCAGCAGCTTAGTGGGGGCCTCCCGGTCGCTAGCAAGAGTCTACGAGCAGTACTTC.

This clonotype has at least ten counts. V usage is TRBV7-2 and J usage is TRBJ2-1; 9 bases align to TRBD1. CDR1 and CDR2 (germline): SGHTA, FQGNSA. The CDR3 runs 15 residues. V lost 3 bases to trimming and J lost 7 bases; unmatched junction nucleotides: 7. The CDR3 coding sequence is TGTGCCAGCAGCTTTGACGGACAGGGGCCTAATGAGCAGTTCTTC. This encodes CASSFDGQGPNEQFF.

This clonotype was counted only a few times. V and J are TRBV20-1 and TRBJ1-2, with 8 positions matching TRBD1. Germline CDR1 reads DFQATT; CDR2 reads SNEGSKA (reference sequence). With V trimmed by 2 bases and J by 6 bases, 5 bases remained unmatched. This CDR3 spans 13 amino acids. The chain's CDR3 is CSARRTGRNGYTF. CDR3 bases: TGCAGTGCTAGAAGGACAGGGAGGAATGGCTACACCTTC.

This clonotype was found a few times. The chain employs TRBV7-2 and TRBJ1-6, with D tentatively TRBD1 (5 bases). The germline V gene encodes CDR1 SGHTA and CDR2 FQGNSA. Trimming stripped 3 bases from V and 6 bases from J, with 15 bases between. The CDR3 sequence is 16 residues long. The CDR3 DNA follows: TGTGCCAGCAGCTTGCGGGCAGGGAACGCTAATTCACCCCTCCACTTT. Its protein is CASSLRAGNANSPLHF. The full variable domain, completed using reference TRBV7-2 and TRBJ1-6, is GAGVSQSPSNKVTEKGKDVELRCDPISGHTALYWYRQSLGQGLEFLIYFQGNSAPDKSGLPSDRFSAERTGGSVSTLTIQRTQQEDSAVYLCASSLRAGNANSPLHFGNGTRLTVT.

The CDR3 region has the DNA TGCAGTGCTAGAGGGGGCAGGGGGGATAACTATGGCTACACCTTC. Amino acid sequence: CSARGGRGDNYGYTF. This rearrangement joins TRBV20-1 to TRBJ1-2; 7 positions agree with TRBD1. Germline loops: CDR1 DFQATT, CDR2 SNEGSKA (reference sequence). V was clipped by 1 base and J by 1 base; unmatched bases: 6. The CDR3 extends over 15 amino acids.

This clonotype appeared many times. The chain joins TRBV4-3 to TRBJ2-1; D is perhaps TRBD2 (6 bases). The CDR3 length is 14 residues. The V gene's germline CDR1 is LGHNA and CDR2 YSLEER. Trimming removed 1 base at V and 6 bases at J, with 10 bases between. The CDR3 loop is CASSQAREVNEQFF. The CDR3 DNA reads TGCGCCAGCAGCCAAGCCAGGGAGGTCAATGAGCAGTTCTTC.

This clonotype showed up just a few times. The V gene is TRBV7-2, the J gene TRBJ2-3; 7 bases map to TRBD2. There are 17 residues in the CDR3. CDR1 and CDR2 (germline): SGHTA, FQGNSA. The V segment lost 3 bases and the J segment 4 bases; nucleotides outside the gene matches: 13. CDR3 in DNA: TGTGCCAGCAGCTTCTTTGGGAGGGCCATTAGTTCAGATACGCAGTATTTT. The encoded protein is CASSFFGRAISSDTQYF.

This clonotype was picked up a small number of times. V gene TRBV7-2 combines with J gene TRBJ1-2; D might be TRBD1 (6 bases). V lost 1 base, J lost 6 bases, and 12 bases lay in between. Germline V lookup: CDR1 SGHTA, CDR2 FQGNSA. This CDR3 has 14 amino acids. The CDR3 spells CASSLVPGGHGYTF. The CDR3 DNA reads as TGTGCCAGCAGCTTAGTGCCGGGGGGGCATGGCTACACCTTC.

This clonotype was seen more than once but under ten times. The chain uses TRBV28 and TRBJ2-7; D unresolved. Germline V lookup: CDR1 MDHEN, CDR2 SYDVKM. Trimming pared 2 bases from V and 0 bases from J, leaving 8 bases between. The length of the CDR3 is 14 residues. Written as DNA, the CDR3 is TGTGCCAGCAGTTTACCTATTAGCTCCTACGAGCAGTACTTC. Protein sequence: CASSLPISSYEQYF. The variable domain in full, with the rest retrieved from reference TRBV28 and TRBJ2-7, is DVKVTQSSRYLVKRTGEKVFLECVQDMDHENMFWYRQDPGLGLRLIYFSYDVKMKEKGDIPEGYSVSREKKERFSLILESASTNQTSMYLCASSLPISSYEQYFGPGTRLTVT.

V gene TRBV20-1 combines with J gene TRBJ2-2, with D possibly being TRBD1 (5 bases). V lost 0 bases, J lost 2 bases, and 10 bases lay in between. The CDR3 is made up of 15 amino acids. The germline gives CDR1 DFQATT, CDR2 SNEGSKA (reference sequence). The CDR3 coding sequence is TGCAGTGCTAGAGATCCCAGGACAAACACCGGGGAGCTGTTTTTT. Translating it yields CSARDPRTNTGELFF.

There are a few counts of this clonotype. V is TRBV7-9 and J is TRBJ1-2, with D hard to call. Germline V gives CDR1 SEHNR, CDR2 FQNEAQ (reference sequence). V was trimmed by 0 bases and J by 2 bases, leaving 10 bases between them. The CDR3 has 15 residues. CDR3 DNA: TGTGCCAGCAGCTTAGCGGTCGGCAGGAACTATGGCTACACCTTC. Its protein is CASSLAVGRNYGYTF.